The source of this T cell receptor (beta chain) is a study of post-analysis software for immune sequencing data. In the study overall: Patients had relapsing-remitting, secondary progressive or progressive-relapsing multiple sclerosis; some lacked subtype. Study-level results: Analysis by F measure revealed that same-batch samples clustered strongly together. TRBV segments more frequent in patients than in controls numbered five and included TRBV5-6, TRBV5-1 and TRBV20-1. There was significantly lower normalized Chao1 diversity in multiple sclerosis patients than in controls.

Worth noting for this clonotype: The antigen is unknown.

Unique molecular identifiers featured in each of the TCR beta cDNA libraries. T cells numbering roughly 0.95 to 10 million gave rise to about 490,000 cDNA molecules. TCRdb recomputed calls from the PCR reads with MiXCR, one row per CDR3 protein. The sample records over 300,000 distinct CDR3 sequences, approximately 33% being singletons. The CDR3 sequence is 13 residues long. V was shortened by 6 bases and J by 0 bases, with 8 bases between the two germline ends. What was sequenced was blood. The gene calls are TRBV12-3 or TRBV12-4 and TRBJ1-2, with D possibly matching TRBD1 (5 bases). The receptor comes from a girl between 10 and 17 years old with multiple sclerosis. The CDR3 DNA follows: TGTGCCAGCAGCCCCAGGGCTAACTATGGCTACACCTTC. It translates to CASSPRANYGYTF.